Presented here are 19 T cell receptor beta chains from one specimen sequenced in a study of identical twins. TCRdb reprocessed the 5' RACE reads via MiXCR and lists one record per CDR3 protein. Of 570,000 or so distinct CDR3 sequences in the sample, 7.5% to 10% were seen once. This sample also belongs to another study, concerning yellow fever vaccine responses in identical twins.

The material sequenced was PBMCs. The receptors come from a woman aged 18-30 years in good health.

This clonotype has a count of ten or more. This rearrangement joins TRBV28 to TRBJ2-5; 7 positions match TRBD1. V was clipped by 5 bases and J by 2 bases; unmatched bases: 11. CDR1 is MDHEN and CDR2 is SYDVKM in the germline V gene. The CDR3 sequence is 16 residues long. As DNA, the CDR3 is TGTGCCAGCAGTCGCCCCTCGGGACAGAGACAAGAGACCCAGTACTTC. Its translation is CASSRPSGQRQETQYF.

Remarks on this clonotype: A read error is possible here, since a much larger clone lies one base away. The rearrangement links TRBV12-3 or TRBV12-4 to TRBJ2-2; no reliable D call. The CDR3 is 13 residues long. Trimming pared 5 bases from V and 6 bases from J, leaving 10 bases between. The DNA of the CDR3 is TGTGCCAGCAGTGACATGGTTCCCGGGGAGCTGTTTTTT. Amino acids: CASSDMVPGELFF.

The J gene is TRBJ2-1, the V gene TRBV3-1, with D possibly TRBD2 on 5 matching bases. Trimming removed 3 bases at V and 2 bases at J, with 11 bases between. Germline assignment: CDR1 LGHDT and CDR2 YNNKEL (reference sequence). This CDR3 region has 15 residues. The CDR3 DNA sequence: TGTGCCAGCAGCCATCTACCGGGAACCTACAATGAGCAGTTCTTC. Translation gives CASSHLPGTYNEQFF.

This clonotype was seen more than once but under ten times. The chain employs TRBV11-3 and TRBJ2-7; 7 bases are a match to TRBD1. After removal of 5 bases from V and 2 bases from J, the junction contained 6 bases not matched to a gene. In germline, CDR1 is SGHNT, CDR2 YENEEA. CDR3 length: 14 amino acids. CDR3 residues: CASSQDRRPYEQYF. For the CDR3, the DNA is TGTGCCAGCAGCCAGGACAGGAGGCCCTACGAGCAGTACTTC. Full variable domain (outside the CDR3, taken from reference TRBV11-3 and TRBJ2-7): EAGVVQSPRYKIIEKKQPVAFWCNPISGHNTLYWYLQNLGQGPELLIRYENEEAVDDSQLPKDRFSAERLKGVDSTLKIQPAELGDSAVYLCASSQDRRPYEQYFGPGTRLTVT.

This clonotype was seen only a few times. The chain joins TRBV4-2 to TRBJ2-7, with 7 bases fitting TRBD2. Germline V gene lookup returns CDR1 LGHNA and CDR2 YNFKEQ. This CDR3 spans 15 amino acids. Trimming cost V 1 base and J 4 bases; bases outside gene matches: 7. CDR3 in amino acids: CASSQAGGGVYEQYF. In DNA, the CDR3 is TGTGCCAGCAGCCAAGCTGGCGGGGGAGTATACGAGCAGTACTTC.

This clonotype was detected only a few times. CDR3 residues: CAISESWETQYF. CDR3 in DNA: TGTGCCATCAGTGAGTCCTGGGAGACCCAGTACTTC. The rearrangement joins TRBV10-3 to TRBJ2-5; no definite D call. The V gene lost 0 bases and the J gene lost 5 bases, with 4 bases spanning the gap. This CDR3 is 12 amino acids long. From germline, CDR1 is ENHRY and CDR2 SYGVKD.

The chain links TRBV20-1 to TRBJ2-2; D may be TRBD2 (5 bases). The CDR3 spans 21 residues. The V gene lost 0 bases and the J gene lost 0 bases, with 26 bases spanning the gap. The germline V gene has CDR1 DFQATT and CDR2 SNEGSKA (reference sequence). The DNA of the CDR3 is TGCAGTGCTAGAGATCGCCCCCCCTGGGGAGCGGAAAAACCGAACACCGGGGAGCTGTTTTTT. As protein: CSARDRPPWGAEKPNTGELFF.

The chain uses TRBV30 and TRBJ2-4; D is unresolved. This CDR3 has 14 residues. Trimming cost V 2 bases and J 1 base, with 9 bases left between them. CDR1 and CDR2 (germline): GTSNPN, SVGIG (reference sequence). CDR3 region: CAWSKGGAKNIQYF. CDR3 nucleotides: TGTGCCTGGAGTAAGGGTGGCGCCAAAAACATTCAGTACTTC.

This clonotype was found a few times. The chain has TRBV7-8 and TRBJ2-3, with 7 bases aligning to TRBD2. Germline CDR1 is SGHVS and CDR2 is FQNEAQ. CDR3 length equals 17 residues. With V trimmed by 6 bases and J by 2 bases, 14 bases remained unmatched. The CDR3 DNA reads TGTGCCAGCAGTTTGGACCCGACTAGCTCAGACACAGATACGCAGTATTTT. Translating it yields CASSLDPTSSDTDTQYF. The variable domain in full, with the rest retrieved from reference TRBV7-8 and TRBJ2-3, is GAGVSQSPRYKVAKRGQDVALRCDPISGHVSLFWYQQALGQGPEFLTYFQNEAQLDKSGLPSDRFFAERPEGSVSTLKIQRTQQEDSAVYLCASSLDPTSSDTDTQYFGPGTRLTVL.

The chain recombines TRBV7-9 with TRBJ2-3; D is unclear. Deletions cut 10 bases from V and 0 bases from J, with 11 bases between. The CDR3 consists of 13 residues. The germline V gene has CDR1 SEHNR and CDR2 FQNEAQ (reference sequence). CDR3 sequence (DNA): TGTGCCATCGTTCCTGGTAGCACAGATACGCAGTATTTT. Its protein is CAIVPGSTDTQYF.

The J gene is TRBJ2-7, the V gene TRBV2; 7 positions agree with TRBD1. The CDR3 contains 14 residues. Germline-derived CDR1 and CDR2 are SNHLY and FYNNEI. Trimming cost V 6 bases and J 1 base; bases outside gene matches: 6. The CDR3 DNA sequence: TGTGCCAGCAGATGGGACAGTACGTCCTACGAGCAGTACTTC. Translation: CASRWDSTSYEQYF. Combining the CDR3 with reference TRBV2 and TRBJ2-7 gives the whole variable domain EPEVTQTPSHQVTQMGQEVILRCVPISNHLYFYWYRQILGQKVEFLVSFYNNEISEKSEIFDDQFSVERPDGSNFTLKIRSTKLEDSAMYFCASRWDSTSYEQYFGPGTRLTVT.

This clonotype was observed a handful of times. This sequence joins TRBV12-3 or TRBV12-4 and TRBJ2-1; D is unresolved. The CDR3 is 14 amino acids. V was cut by 6 bases and J by 10 bases, with 19 bases left in between. The CDR3 region has the DNA TGTGCCAGCAGCCCCCCTGCCCAGTATATAGAGCAGTTCTTC. The encoded protein is CASSPPAQYIEQFF.

Only a few counts were recorded for this clonotype. V gene TRBV10-3 combines with J gene TRBJ1-2; D not resolved. Germline CDR1 and CDR2: ENHRY and SYGVKD. Trimming stripped 4 bases from V and 2 bases from J, with 8 bases between. The CDR3 extends over 13 amino acids. The CDR3 loop is CAISGTGNYGYTF. DNA for the CDR3: TGTGCCATCAGTGGGACGGGGAACTATGGCTACACCTTC.

V usage is TRBV3-1 and J usage is TRBJ1-1, with 9 bases lining up with TRBD1. The CDR3 is 15 residues long. V trimming: 4 bases; J trimming: 4 bases; junction bases outside the gene matches: 7. Germline V gives CDR1 LGHDT, CDR2 YNNKEL (reference sequence). The chain's CDR3 is CASSLVGQGSTEAFF. The CDR3 DNA reads TGTGCCAGCAGCCTAGTGGGACAGGGAAGCACTGAAGCTTTCTTT.

The CDR3 DNA reads TGTGCCAGCAGCTCGGGACTTCTGCAAGAGACCCAGTACTTC. Its translation is CASSSGLLQETQYF. V and J are TRBV11-2 and TRBJ2-5; maybe TRBD2 (6 bases). Germline-derived CDR1 and CDR2 are SGHAT and FQNNGV. The V end lost 4 bases, the J end lost 2 bases, and 11 bases lay between the germline ends. The CDR3 covers 14 residues.

This clonotype was found a few times. This chain uses TRBV28 with TRBJ2-7, with 13 bases identical to TRBD2. This CDR3 region has 17 residues. Germline loops: CDR1 MDHEN, CDR2 SYDVKM. V shed 6 bases, J shed 1 base, and the junction held 9 bases outside the gene matches. CDR3 residues: CASSLSGLAGLSYEQYF. CDR3 DNA: TGTGCCAGCAGCCTGTCGGGACTAGCGGGATTATCCTACGAGCAGTACTTC.

This clonotype occurred a few times. The CDR3 nucleotides read TGTGCCAGCAGTGGGACCCGAGGGGGGGCTAGGGAGCAGTACTTC. Its translation is CASSGTRGGAREQYF. This chain links TRBV2 with TRBJ2-7; maybe TRBD2 (7 bases). Germline CDR1 is SNHLY and CDR2 is FYNNEI. Trimming pared 4 bases from V and 7 bases from J, leaving 20 bases between. The CDR3 contains 15 residues.

This clonotype appeared many times. V gene TRBV3-1 combines with J gene TRBJ2-4; 8 nucleotides match TRBD2. The trim removed 6 bases at V and 6 bases at J, leaving 7 bases unmatched. This CDR3 contains 14 residues. The germline CDR1 and CDR2 sequences are LGHDT and YNNKEL (reference sequence). The CDR3 sequence is CASSKRGPSNIQYF. The DNA for the CDR3 is TGTGCCAGCAGTAAGCGGGGGCCGTCAAACATTCAGTACTTC. The full variable domain, completed using reference TRBV3-1 and TRBJ2-4, is DTAVSQTPKYLVTQMGNDKSIKCEQNLGHDTMYWYKQDSKKFLKIMFSYNNKELIINETVPNRFSPKSPDKAHLNLHINSLELGDSAVYFCASSKRGPSNIQYFGAGTRLSVL.

This clonotype has ten or more counts. The V call is TRBV29-1, the J call TRBJ2-7; 7 bases line up with TRBD2. CDR3 length: 12 residues. V was pared by 7 bases and J by 5 bases, with 8 bases of the junction left unmatched. The V gene's germline CDR1 is SQVTM and CDR2 ANQGSEA. The CDR3 coding sequence is TGCAGCGCCAAGGGACTATTCAACGAGCAGTACTTC. Its translation is CSAKGLFNEQYF.